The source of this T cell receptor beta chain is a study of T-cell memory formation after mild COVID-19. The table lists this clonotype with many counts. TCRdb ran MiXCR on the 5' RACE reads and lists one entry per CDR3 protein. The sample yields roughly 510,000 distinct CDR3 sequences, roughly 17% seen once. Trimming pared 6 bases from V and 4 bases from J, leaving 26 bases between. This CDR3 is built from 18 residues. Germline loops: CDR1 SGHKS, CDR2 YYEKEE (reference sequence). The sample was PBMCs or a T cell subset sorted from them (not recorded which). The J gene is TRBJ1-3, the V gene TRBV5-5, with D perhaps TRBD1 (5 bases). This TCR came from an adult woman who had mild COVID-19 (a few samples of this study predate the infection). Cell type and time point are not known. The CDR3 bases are TGTGCCAGCATTTACGAGATCTCAGGGAGTATATCCGGAAACACCATATATTTT. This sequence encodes CASIYEISGSISGNTIYF.